These T cell receptor beta chains were read from a single sample in a study of shared clonotypes between healthy human individuals. The repertoire was sequenced with immunoSEQ multiplex PCR; TCRdb's copy has only in-frame clones and lacks some. The sample includes approximately 530,000 clones, approximately 95% of them seen just once. Input material: naive CD4+ T cells sorted from blood. The receptors here all came from a woman younger than 45 in good health. CDR3s include the opening cysteine and the closing phenylalanine or tryptophan. A D gene is named only where the DNA matches it firmly. A clone size is listed for some rows: how often the clone was seen (once, few, many), or a class if it is expanded.

TRBV19	-	once	TRBJ2-7	CASSISQGSYEQYF	TGTGCCAGTAGTATCAGCCAGGGATCCTACGAGCAGTACTTC
TRBV18	-	-	TRBJ2-7	CASSPDRYEQYF	TGTGCCAGCTCACCAGACAGGTACGAGCAGTACTTC
TRBV7-8	-	-	TRBJ1-2	CASSPTAVWGYGYTF	TGTGCCAGCAGCCCGACGGCCGTCTGGGGCTATGGCTACACCTTC
TRBV29-1	-	-	TRBJ1-1	CSVERLLNTEAFF	TGCAGCGTTGAACGGCTCCTGAACACTGAAGCTTTCTTT
TRBV19	TRBD1	-	TRBJ1-5	CASRGTGRLNQPQHF	TGTGCCAGTAGGGGGACAGGGAGACTCAATCAGCCCCAGCATTTT
TRBV27	TRBD2	once	TRBJ2-7	CASSLGGRVENEQYF	TGTGCCAGCAGTTTGGGCGGGAGGGTGGAAAACGAGCAGTACTTC
TRBV6-6	-	-	TRBJ1-5	CASSSRGGGPQHF	TGTGCCAGCAGCAGCAGAGGGGGGGGGCCCCAGCATTTT
TRBV11-2	-	-	TRBJ1-1	CASSLDLDRGTEAFF	TGTGCCAGCAGCTTAGATCTTGATAGGGGCACTGAAGCTTTCTTT
TRBV2	-	-	TRBJ2-3	CASSGATPGTQYF	TGTGCCAGCAGTGGTGCCACCCCGGGGACGCAGTATTTT
TRBV7-9	-	once	TRBJ1-1	CASSPPGGTEAFF	TGTGCCAGCAGCCCCCCCGGGGGGACTGAAGCTTTCTTT